Sequencing of this TCR beta chain was carried out in a study of T cell responses to AZD1222 COVID-19 vaccine. V was clipped by 4 bases and J by 4 bases, with 23 bases between them. The CDR3 is made up of 18 amino acids. Germline V gene lookup returns CDR1 LNHDA and CDR2 SQIVND (reference sequence). Method: immunoSEQ multiplex PCR; TCRdb's copy keeps in-frame clones and lacks some. Here the sample spans 35,000 to 50,000 clones, roughly 75% being singletons. The V gene is TRBV19, the J gene TRBJ1-5; D uncertain. The clonotype was recovered from an adult who received the MenACWY meningococcal vaccine as a control. The source was peripheral blood, collected 28 days after the second dose of the MenACWY control vaccine. CDR3 DNA: TGTGCCAGTAGTACAACCCCCGGACCAAATAGGGCGAATCAGCCCCAGCATTTT. Translated: CASSTTPGPNRANQPQHF.